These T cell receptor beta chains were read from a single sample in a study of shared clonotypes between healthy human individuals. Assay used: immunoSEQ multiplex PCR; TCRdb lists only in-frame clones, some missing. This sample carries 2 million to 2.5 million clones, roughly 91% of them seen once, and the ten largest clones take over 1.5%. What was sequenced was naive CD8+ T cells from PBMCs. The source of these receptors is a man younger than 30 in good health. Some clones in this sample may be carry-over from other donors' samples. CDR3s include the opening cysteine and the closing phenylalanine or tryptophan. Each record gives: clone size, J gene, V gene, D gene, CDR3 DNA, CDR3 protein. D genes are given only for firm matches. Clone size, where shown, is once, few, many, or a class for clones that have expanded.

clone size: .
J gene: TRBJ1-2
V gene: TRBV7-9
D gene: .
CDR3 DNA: TGTGCCAGCAGCTTAGCGCCCCAGACCTATGGCTACACCTTC
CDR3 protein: CASSLAPQTYGYTF

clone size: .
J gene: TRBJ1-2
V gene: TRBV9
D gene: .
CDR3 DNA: TGTGCCAGCAGCCTCAGACAAGACAGTAACTATGGCTACACCTTC
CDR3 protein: CASSLRQDSNYGYTF

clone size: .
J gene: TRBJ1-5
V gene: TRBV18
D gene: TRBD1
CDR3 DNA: TGTGCCAGCTCAACACAGGGGGCGCATCAGCCCCAGCATTTT
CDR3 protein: CASSTQGAHQPQHF

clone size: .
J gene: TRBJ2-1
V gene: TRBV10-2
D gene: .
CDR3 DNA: TGCGCCAGCAGTGAATGGGAGTACAATGAGCAGTTCTTC
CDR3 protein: CASSEWEYNEQFF

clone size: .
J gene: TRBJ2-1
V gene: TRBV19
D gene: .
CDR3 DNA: TGTGCCAGTAGTCTTCCGGGGCTCCTAGTTGGGGACCCTGGGTCCTACAATGAGCAGTTCTTC
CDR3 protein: CASSLPGLLVGDPGSYNEQFF

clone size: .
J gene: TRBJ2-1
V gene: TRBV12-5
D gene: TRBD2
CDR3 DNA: TGTGCTAGTGGTTTGGGACAACTAGCGGGCGAGCAGTTCTTC
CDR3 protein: CASGLGQLAGEQFF

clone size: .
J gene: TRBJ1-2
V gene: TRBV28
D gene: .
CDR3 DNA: TGTGCCAGCAGTACCACGACAGACATGAACTATGGCTACACCTTC
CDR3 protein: CASSTTTDMNYGYTF

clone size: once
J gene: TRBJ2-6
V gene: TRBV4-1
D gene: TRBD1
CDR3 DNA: TGCGCCAGCAGCCCCGGACAGGTGAGCTCTGGGGCCAACGTCCTGACTTTC
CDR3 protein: CASSPGQVSSGANVLTF

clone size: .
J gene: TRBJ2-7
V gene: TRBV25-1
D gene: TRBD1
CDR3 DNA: TGTGCCAGCAGTGAAAGGGGCAGGGGGTCTCACGAGCAGTACTTC
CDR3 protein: CASSERGRGSHEQYF

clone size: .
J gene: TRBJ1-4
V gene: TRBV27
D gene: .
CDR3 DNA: TGTGCCAGCAGTTTATCGAGGGCAGCTGAAAAACTGTTTTTT
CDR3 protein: CASSLSRAAEKLFF

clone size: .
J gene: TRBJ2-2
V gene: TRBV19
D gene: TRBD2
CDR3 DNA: TGTGCCAGTAGTATCCTTTGGGAGGGCTCTGCCGGGGAGCTGTTTTTT
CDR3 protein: CASSILWEGSAGELFF

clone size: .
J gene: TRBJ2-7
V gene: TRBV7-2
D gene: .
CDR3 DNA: TGTGCCAGCAGCTTCCCCGAAACCTACGAGCAGTACTTC
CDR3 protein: CASSFPETYEQYF

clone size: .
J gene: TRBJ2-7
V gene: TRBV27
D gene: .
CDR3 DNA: TGTGCCACCGGAAGGGGCAAGCAGTACTTC
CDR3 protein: CATGRGKQYF

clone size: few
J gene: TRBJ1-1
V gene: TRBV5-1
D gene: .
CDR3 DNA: TGCGCCAGCAGTTTTAATGAGTGGACGGTTGAAGCTTTCTTT
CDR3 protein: CASSFNEWTVEAFF

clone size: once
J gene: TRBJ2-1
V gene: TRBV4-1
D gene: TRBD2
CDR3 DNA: TGCGCCAGCAGCCAAGATCGTGCTAGCGGGGGCTACAATGAGCAGTTCTTC
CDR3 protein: CASSQDRASGGYNEQFF

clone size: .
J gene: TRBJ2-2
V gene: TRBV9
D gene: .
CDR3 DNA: TGTGCCAGCAGCGTAGGACTAGGCGCCACCGGGGAGCTGTTTTTT
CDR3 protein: CASSVGLGATGELFF

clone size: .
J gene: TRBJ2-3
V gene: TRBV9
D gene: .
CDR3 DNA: TGTGCCAGCAGCTCCGATTTCCCAGATACGCAGTATTTT
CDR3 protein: CASSSDFPDTQYF

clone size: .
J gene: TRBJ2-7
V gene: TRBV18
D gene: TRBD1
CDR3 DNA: TGTGCCAGCTCACCTGGGACAGCCTACGAGCAGTACTTC
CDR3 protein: CASSPGTAYEQYF

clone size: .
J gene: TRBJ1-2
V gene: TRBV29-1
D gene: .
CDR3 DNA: TGCAGCGCATCCGAGACAGAGAAAGGCTATGGCTACACCTTC
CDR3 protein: CSASETEKGYGYTF

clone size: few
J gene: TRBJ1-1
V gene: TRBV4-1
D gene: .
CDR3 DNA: TGCGCCAGCAGCCAAGTCAGGGGACTGGACCTGAACACTGAAGCTTTCTTT
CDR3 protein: CASSQVRGLDLNTEAFF

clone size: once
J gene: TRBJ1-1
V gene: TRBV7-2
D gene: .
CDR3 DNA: TGTGCCAGCAGCTTAATGGGGGGCGCTTGGGAAACTGAAGCTTTCTTT
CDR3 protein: CASSLMGGAWETEAFF

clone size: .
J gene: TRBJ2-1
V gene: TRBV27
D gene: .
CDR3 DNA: TGTGCCAGCAGTTTCGTCGATGAGCAGTTCTTC
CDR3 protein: CASSFVDEQFF